The next 26 T cell receptor beta chains were all read from a single sample in a study of cytomegalovirus exposure and HLA in healthy donors. Measured with immunoSEQ multiplex PCR; TCRdb has only the in-frame clones, and not every one. The data contain around 62,000 clones, more than 85% of them singletons. The sequencing input was PBMCs. The receptors here all came from a woman aged 18-29 years in good health and CMV-seronegative.

The V and J genes are TRBV7-6 and TRBJ1-5, with 7 bases fitting TRBD1. The CDR3 extends over 15 amino acids. V was pared by 5 bases and J by 7 bases, with 11 bases of the junction left unmatched. Germline-derived CDR1 and CDR2 are SGHVS and FNYEAQ. In DNA, the CDR3 is TGTGCCAGCAGCCAACGACAGGGCGGTGGACAGCCCCAGCATTTT. This gives the protein CASSQRQGGGQPQHF.

This CDR3 is CASGDRAEQYF. CDR3 in DNA: TGCGCCAGCGGAGACAGGGCCGAGCAGTACTTC. The chain uses TRBV5-1 and TRBJ2-7; the match to TRBD1 covers 7 bases. V shed 7 bases, J shed 6 bases, and the junction held 4 bases outside the gene matches. CDR1 and CDR2 (germline): SGHRS, YFSETQ. The length of the CDR3 is 11 residues.

This clone is a singleton in its sample. The chain uses TRBV28 and TRBJ1-4; D is unclear. V was pared by 9 bases and J by 8 bases, with 25 bases between. CDR3 size: 16 residues. The germline V gene has CDR1 MDHEN and CDR2 SYDVKM. The CDR3 reads CASTSSPGKGYEKLFF. The CDR3 region has the DNA TGTGCCAGTACTTCAAGCCCGGGGAAAGGGTACGAAAAACTGTTTTTT.

The chain recombines TRBV18 with TRBJ2-4; 8 bases line up with TRBD2. The ends lost 6 bases at V and 8 bases at J; junction bases unmatched: 12. The CDR3 is 15 residues long. Germline CDR1 KGHSH, CDR2 LQKENI. The CDR3 protein is CASSLTGTSIDIQYF. CDR3 DNA sequence: TGTGCCAGCTCGCTGACCGGGACTAGTATAGACATTCAGTACTTC.

The chain uses TRBV9 and TRBJ1-1; 7 nucleotides line up with TRBD1. This CDR3 is built from 18 residues. Germline CDR1 SGDLS, CDR2 YYNGEE. Trimming removed 3 bases from V and 0 bases from J; junction bases left unmatched: 14. The CDR3 region has the DNA TGTGCCAGCAGCGCGACAGGGACCCTCGGGGGAATGAACACTGAAGCTTTCTTT. It codes for CASSATGTLGGMNTEAFF.

The V and J genes are TRBV6-1 and TRBJ1-2; D might be TRBD1 (5 bases). Germline assignment: CDR1 MNHNS and CDR2 SASEGT. With 6 bases removed from V and 0 bases from J, the gap between germline ends came to 11 bases. CDR3 length: 14 residues. The CDR3, as DNA: TGTGCCAGCAGGCCCGACAGTTCTAACTATGGCTACACCTTC. It is translated as CASRPDSSNYGYTF.

The chain carries TRBV29-1 and TRBJ2-1; 13 bases match TRBD2. Germline V gene lookup returns CDR1 SQVTM and CDR2 ANQGSEA. The ends lost 7 bases at V and 4 bases at J; junction bases unmatched: 7. The CDR3 totals 15 residues. CDR3 nucleotides: TGCAGCGGGGAACTAGCGGGAGGGATATACAATGAGCAGTTCTTC. Translating gives CSGELAGGIYNEQFF.

J is TRBJ1-5 and V is TRBV19; D may be TRBD1 (6 bases). Trimming removed 7 bases from V and 0 bases from J, with 13 bases in between. Germline assignment: CDR1 LNHDA and CDR2 SQIVND (reference sequence). The CDR3 contains 15 residues. The CDR3 is CASNPGHLSNQPQHF. The CDR3 DNA sequence: TGTGCCAGTAACCCGGGACACCTTAGCAATCAGCCCCAGCATTTT. Supplemented by reference TRBV19 and TRBJ1-5, the full variable domain reads DGGITQSPKYLFRKEGQNVTLSCEQNLNHDAMYWYRQDPGQGLRLIYYSQIVNDFQKGDIAEGYSVSREKKESFPLTVTSAQKNPTAFYLCASNPGHLSNQPQHFGDGTRLSIL.

The rearrangement uses TRBV5-4 and TRBJ2-1, with TRBD2 matching 8 bases. The CDR3 spans 13 residues. V lost 6 bases to trimming and J lost 5 bases; unmatched junction nucleotides: 4. Germline CDR1 and CDR2: SGHNT and YYREEE (reference sequence). CDR3: CASKRELDNEQFF. The CDR3 nucleotides are TGTGCCAGCAAGCGGGAGCTGGACAATGAGCAGTTCTTC.

The chain uses TRBV4-1 and TRBJ2-1; the match to TRBD2 covers 11 bases. Trimming took 1 base from V and 7 from J; bases not matched to a gene: 6. Germline assignment: CDR1 MGHRA and CDR2 YSYEKL. This CDR3 has 16 amino acids. CDR3 sequence (DNA): TGCGCCAGCAGCCAAGTGGCTAGCGGGGGGCCAAATGAGCAGTTCTTC. Amino acid sequence: CASSQVASGGPNEQFF.

The genes are TRBV5-6 and TRBJ2-7; 14 bases match TRBD2. CDR1 and CDR2 from the germline V gene are SGHDT and YYEEEE. CDR3 length: 14 residues. J was trimmed by 10 bases and V by 4 bases; bases with no gene match: 7. CDR3 bases: TGTGCCAGCAGCCCGACGGGACTAGCGGGGGTTCAGTACTTC. This sequence encodes CASSPTGLAGVQYF. The whole variable domain, remainder taken from reference TRBV5-6 and TRBJ2-7, is DAGVTQSPTHLIKTRGQQVTLRCSPKSGHDTVSWYQQALGQGPQFIFQYYEEEERQRGNFPDRFSGHQFPNYSSELNVNALLLGDSALYLCASSPTGLAGVQYFGPGTRLTVT.

This clone occurred once. V and J are TRBV7-2 and TRBJ2-7; 11 bases line up with TRBD1. The CDR3 has 14 residues. The germline gives CDR1 SGHTA, CDR2 FQGNSA. The V gene end was trimmed by 5 bases and the J gene end by 3 bases; junction bases not matched to a gene: 3. Written as DNA, the CDR3 is TGTGCCAGCAGCGCCGGGACAGGGGGCTACGAGCAGTACTTC. Translating it yields CASSAGTGGYEQYF.

The chain employs TRBV11-2 and TRBJ2-5, with 12 bases identical to TRBD2. V lost 3 bases, J lost 5 bases, and 7 bases stayed unmatched. Germline loops: CDR1 SGHAT, CDR2 FQNNGV. This CDR3 is built from 16 residues. The CDR3 here is CASSFNELAGGETQYF. CDR3 in DNA: TGTGCCAGCAGCTTCAACGAACTAGCGGGGGGCGAGACCCAGTACTTC.

This clone was seen a few times. The V and J genes are TRBV2 and TRBJ2-2; the D is unclear. CDR3 length equals 14 residues. Trimming shortened V by 7 bases and J by 2 bases, and 11 bases separated the two germline ends. Germline V gene data show CDR1 as SNHLY and CDR2 as FYNNEI. CDR3 sequence: CASKPGPNTGELFF. CDR3 DNA: TGTGCCAGCAAACCGGGTCCTAACACCGGGGAGCTGTTTTTT.

The chain recombines TRBV7-8 with TRBJ2-7; D is perhaps TRBD2 (7 bases). The CDR3 has 16 residues. V lost 3 bases and J lost 6, with 21 bases in between. The germline gives CDR1 SGHVS, CDR2 FQNEAQ. The CDR3, as DNA: TGTGCCAGCAGCTTCTTCCGGGGCCGGGGGGCGGTCGAGCAGTACTTC. Encoded protein: CASSFFRGRGAVEQYF.

CDR3 protein: CASSGQGAYRVIQYF. The CDR3 DNA is TGTGCCAGCAGTGGACAGGGGGCCTATCGGGTCATTCAGTACTTC. The genes are TRBV25-1 and TRBJ2-4, with 10 bases lining up with TRBD1. The CDR3 is made up of 15 amino acids. Germline loops: CDR1 MGHDK, CDR2 SYGVNS. Germline trimming cut 4 bases from V and 9 bases from J; bases unmatched to any gene: 9. Based on the CDR3 plus reference TRBV25-1 and TRBJ2-4, the full variable domain is EADIYQTPRYLVIGTGKKITLECSQTMGHDKMYWYQQDPGMELHLIHYSYGVNSTEKGDLSSESTVSRIRTEHFPLTLESARPSHTSQYLCASSGQGAYRVIQYFGAGTRLSVL.

This clone was seen more than once but under ten times. This chain uses TRBV6-1 with TRBJ1-1; D is perhaps TRBD1 (6 bases). Between the trimmed V and J ends, which lost 6 bases and 4 bases, there was a span of 15 bases. CDR1 is MNHNS, CDR2 SASEGT, per germline. The CDR3 is 14 residues long. CDR3 sequence: CASSLQGGSTEAFF. The CDR3 bases are TGTGCCAGCAGCCTACAGGGTGGGAGCACTGAAGCTTTCTTT.

The chain carries TRBV7-9 and TRBJ1-4; 8 nucleotides agree with TRBD1. The junction had 7 bases not matched to a gene; V was cut back by 1 base and J by 6 bases. CDR1 is SEHNR, CDR2 FQNEAQ, per germline (reference sequence). This CDR3 has 16 residues. The CDR3 sequence is CASSLGSGTGYEKLFF. CDR3 DNA sequence: TGTGCCAGCAGCTTAGGGTCCGGGACAGGATATGAAAAACTGTTTTTT.

The rearrangement joins TRBV5-1 to TRBJ2-3; 7 bases map to TRBD1. V was clipped by 4 bases and J by 5 bases; unmatched bases: 7. Germline V gene data show CDR1 as SGHRS and CDR2 as YFSETQ. CDR3 length: 14 residues. CDR3 DNA: TGCGCCAGCAGCGCACGACAGGGTGGAGATACGCAGTATTTT. The encoded protein is CASSARQGGDTQYF.

The rearrangement joins TRBV5-1 to TRBJ2-7, with 8 nucleotides matching TRBD1. V lost 6 bases and J lost 7; bases outside the gene matches: 15. The germline CDR1 and CDR2 sequences are SGHRS and YFSETQ. This CDR3 comprises 15 residues. CDR3 loop: CASTLDRGDTGEQYF. The CDR3 DNA reads as TGCGCCAGCACTCTCGACAGGGGTGATACGGGAGAGCAGTACTTC.

The genes are TRBV4-2 and TRBJ1-5, with a possible D match to TRBD1 (5 bases). V was shortened by 0 bases and J by 7 bases, with 13 bases between the two germline ends. The CDR3 is 15 residues long. Germline assignment: CDR1 LGHNA and CDR2 YNFKEQ. The CDR3 region is CASSQDLGQGQPQHF. The DNA of the CDR3 is TGTGCCAGCAGCCAAGATCTTGGGCAGGGCCAGCCCCAGCATTTT.

The chain is built from TRBV6-1 and TRBJ2-2; 10 nucleotides match TRBD2. Germline assignment: CDR1 MNHNS and CDR2 SASEGT. V was clipped by 2 bases and J by 7 bases; unmatched bases: 7. The CDR3 contains 16 residues. The CDR3 is CASSEPAGGRIGELFF. For the CDR3, the DNA is TGTGCCAGCAGTGAACCAGCGGGAGGGCGTATCGGGGAGCTGTTTTTT.

The gene calls are TRBV7-2 and TRBJ1-2; possibly TRBD1 for D (6 bases). Between the trimmed V and J ends, which lost 3 bases and 4 bases, there was a span of 15 bases. This CDR3 contains 15 residues. Germline assignment: CDR1 SGHTA and CDR2 FQGNSA. The CDR3 nucleotides read TGTGCCAGCAGCTTCCGGGACGGACAGACCTATGGCTACACCTTC. Its translation: CASSFRDGQTYGYTF.

The rearrangement links TRBV29-1 to TRBJ1-1; D is perhaps TRBD1 (6 bases). Germline lookup yields CDR1 SQVTM and CDR2 ANQGSEA. This CDR3 is built from 12 residues. Trimming left V 7 bases short and J 3 bases short, with 12 bases between. CDR3 in DNA: TGCAGCGCAACCTCAGGGGACACTGAAGCTTTCTTT. This gives the protein CSATSGDTEAFF.

The chain employs TRBV5-6 and TRBJ2-7, with D hard to call. CDR1 and CDR2 from the germline V gene are SGHDT and YYEEEE. V lost 1 base, J lost 0 bases, and 2 bases lay in between. CDR3 length: 12 residues. The CDR3 nucleotides are TGTGCCAGCAGCTTGCTCTCCTACGAGCAGTACTTC. Its translation is CASSLLSYEQYF.

V gene TRBV18 combines with J gene TRBJ1-2; 9 bases map to TRBD1. The length of the CDR3 is 16 residues. The V segment lost 2 bases and the J segment 4 bases; nucleotides outside the gene matches: 8. CDR1 and CDR2 (germline): KGHSH, LQKENI. Here the CDR3 DNA reads TGTGCCAGCTCACCAGCCGGACAGGGGTCGGGCTATGGCTACACCTTC. Protein product: CASSPAGQGSGYGYTF. Complete variable domain (other parts from reference TRBV18 and TRBJ1-2): NAGVMQNPRHLVRRRGQEARLRCSPMKGHSHVYWYRQLPEEGLKFMVYLQKENIIDESGMPKERFSAEFPKEGPSILRIQQVVRGDSAAYFCASSPAGQGSGYGYTFGSGTRLTVV.